This T cell receptor (beta chain) derives from a study of cytomegalovirus exposure and HLA in healthy donors. Study-wide results and caveats: In a later analysis, the majority of CMV-associated beta chains seemingly showed HLA restriction.

The CDR3 runs to 13 residues. V gave up 7 bases and J gave up 6 bases; unmatched junction bases: 6. CDR1 is MDHEN, CDR2 SYDVKM, per germline. Concerning this clone: Its antigen is currently unknown.

PCR used 60 Vbeta primers and 13 Jbeta primers. Clones were sequenced by immunoSEQ multiplex PCR, and TCRdb holds only the in-frame ones, with some missing. The repertoire consists of some 190,000 clones, with about four fifths occurring once and the leading ten covering around 1.9%. The chain has TRBV28 and TRBJ1-2; 9 nucleotides match TRBD1. The receptor comes from a man aged 18 to 29 in good health and CMV-seronegative. Specimen: PBMCs. CDR3 DNA: TGTGCCAGCACCCTACAGGGGGCACATGGCTACACCTTC. Protein sequence: CASTLQGAHGYTF.